This TCR beta chain is drawn from a study of identical twins. General study points: Out-of-frame TCR alpha sharing in monozygotic twins exceeded recombination model predictions.

Template switching supplied a universal primer site; unique molecular identifiers were carried on the cDNA. TCRdb recomputed calls from the 5' RACE reads with MiXCR, one row per CDR3 protein. The sample yields hundreds of thousands of distinct CDR3 sequences, 15% to 20% seen once. Between the trimmed V and J ends, which lost 8 bases and 7 bases, there was a span of 6 bases. CDR3 size: 9 residues. The table lists this clonotype with a few counts. No antigen is known for it. These same records also appear under a second study, on T cells expressing NK-cell markers.

Sequenced sample: PBMCs. The receptor was derived from a woman aged 18-29 years in good health. J is TRBJ2-7 and V is TRBV12-3 or TRBV12-4; D gene ambiguous. The CDR3 nucleotides are TGTGCCAGCGGGGTGGAGCAGTACTTC. Amino acid sequence: CASGVEQYF.